What follows are 18 T cell receptor beta chains derived from one specimen sequenced in a study of shared clonotypes between healthy human individuals. Method: immunoSEQ multiplex PCR; TCRdb's copy keeps in-frame clones and lacks some. The table lists fewer than 150,000 clones, around two thirds of them singletons. The sample taken for sequencing was memory CD8+ T cells sorted from blood. Specified subset: CD45RO+ cells pooled with CCR7-negative TemRA cells. The receptors were gathered from a woman in her thirties in good health.

The chain joins TRBV18 to TRBJ2-5; unclear D gene. There are 13 residues in the CDR3. CDR1 is KGHSH and CDR2 is LQKENI in the germline V gene. Trimming removed 0 bases at V and 9 bases at J, with 11 bases between. The CDR3 sequence: CASSPPKVASQYF. As DNA, the CDR3 is TGTGCCAGCTCACCACCAAAAGTAGCCTCCCAGTACTTC.

The V and J genes are TRBV19 and TRBJ1-2; no reliable D call. This CDR3 is 14 amino acids long. Trimming left V 8 bases short and J 3 bases short, with 16 bases between. CDR1 is LNHDA, CDR2 SQIVND, per germline (reference sequence). The CDR3 protein is CASADSPKYYGYTF. DNA of the CDR3: TGTGCCAGTGCGGACTCACCGAAGTACTATGGCTACACCTTC.

V is TRBV6-1 and J is TRBJ1-1; weak D call: TRBD1 (5 bases). The CDR3 has 16 residues. Germline V gives CDR1 MNHNS, CDR2 SASEGT. Trimming stripped 1 base from V and 6 bases from J, with 18 bases between. Here the CDR3 reads CASSEGLTGLRAEAFF. CDR3 nucleotides: TGTGCCAGCAGTGAAGGGCTTACGGGACTCAGGGCTGAAGCTTTCTTT.

The rearrangement uses TRBV10-3 and TRBJ2-3, with D possibly being TRBD2 (5 bases). Trimming removed 2 bases at V and 4 bases at J, with 10 bases between. CDR3 length: 14 residues. The germline V gene has CDR1 ENHRY and CDR2 SYGVKD. For the CDR3, the DNA is TGTGCCATCAGTGAGCCACTAGATGCAGATACGCAGTATTTT. Its protein product is CAISEPLDADTQYF.

This clone came up many times. The chain has TRBV15 and TRBJ2-1, with D perhaps TRBD2 (7 bases). Trimming shortened V by 3 bases and J by 2 bases, and 14 bases separated the two germline ends. Germline V lookup: CDR1 LNHNV, CDR2 YYDKDF (reference sequence). This CDR3 is 16 amino acids long. The CDR3 region is CATSRGGGRTYNEQFF. The DNA of the CDR3 is TGTGCCACCAGCAGGGGAGGGGGACGGACCTACAATGAGCAGTTCTTC.

The chain is built from TRBV5-1 and TRBJ1-2; maybe TRBD1 (5 bases). Germline CDR1 is SGHRS and CDR2 is YFSETQ. This CDR3 comprises 16 residues. Trimming removed 3 bases at V and 8 bases at J, with 23 bases between. CDR3 region: CASSSIPGPHSRGYTF. The CDR3 DNA follows: TGCGCCAGCAGCTCAATACCGGGACCCCATTCGAGGGGCTACACCTTC. Together with reference TRBV5-1 and TRBJ1-2, the CDR3 gives the full variable domain: KAGVTQTPRYLIKTRGQQVTLSCSPISGHRSVSWYQQTPGQGLQFLFEYFSETQRNKGNFPGRFSGRQFSNSRSEMNVSTLELGDSALYLCASSSIPGPHSRGYTFGSGTRLTVV.

The chain links TRBV6-1 to TRBJ2-7, with D hard to call. Trimming removed 5 bases from V and 3 bases from J, with 17 bases in between. Germline V gene sequence: CDR1 MNHNS, CDR2 SASEGT. This CDR3 contains 15 residues. The CDR3 sequence is CASSSLTTAYYEQYF. CDR3 bases: TGTGCCAGCAGTAGCCTTACTACAGCCTACTACGAGCAGTACTTC.

The J gene is TRBJ2-2, the V gene TRBV2; maybe TRBD2 (6 bases). V was cut by 7 bases and J by 4 bases, with 16 bases left in between. CDR1 is SNHLY, CDR2 FYNNEI, per germline. The CDR3 loop spans 15 amino acids. DNA of the CDR3: TGTGCCAGCATAGAGCTGGAGGGTGGCACCGGGGAGCTGTTTTTT. Translation gives CASIELEGGTGELFF.

The CDR3 DNA reads as TGTGCCAGCAGTTTATCGTTCCCCTACGAGCAGTACTTC. It codes for CASSLSFPYEQYF. The V and J genes are TRBV27 and TRBJ2-7; the D is unclear. CDR3 length: 13 amino acids. Germline CDR1 reads MNHEY; CDR2 reads SMNVEV (reference sequence). Trimming removed 0 bases at V and 2 bases at J, with 5 bases between.

The sample holds a few counts of this clone. The chain joins TRBV25-1 to TRBJ2-3, with D unresolved. V lost 6 bases and J 1 base, leaving 14 bases between the germline ends. The CDR3 length is 15 residues. Germline V gene data show CDR1 as MGHDK and CDR2 as SYGVNS. CDR3 nucleotides: TGTGCCAGCAGAGACGGAGCAATGGGCACAGATACGCAGTATTTT. Protein: CASRDGAMGTDTQYF.

The J gene is TRBJ2-1, the V gene TRBV14; weak D call: TRBD2 (5 bases). V was pared by 3 bases and J by 9 bases, with 6 bases between. Germline V gene lookup returns CDR1 SGHDN and CDR2 FVKESK. The CDR3 is 11 residues long. As DNA, the CDR3 is TGTGCCAGCAGCCACGGAGGTGAGCAGTTCTTC. Protein sequence: CASSHGGEQFF.

The chain carries TRBV28 and TRBJ2-7, with D uncertain. CDR1 is MDHEN, CDR2 SYDVKM, per germline. CDR3 length equals 13 residues. V shed 6 bases and J shed 3 bases, with 12 bases lying between them. CDR3 nucleotides: TGTGCCAGCAGCCCGACCTGGGTCTACGAGCAGTACTTC. It is translated as CASSPTWVYEQYF.

The V and J genes are TRBV4-1 and TRBJ2-7, with D perhaps TRBD1 or TRBD2 (6 bases each). The CDR3 extends over 16 amino acids. Per the germline V gene, CDR1 is MGHRA and CDR2 is YSYEKL. Trimming took off 1 base at V and 4 bases at J, with 17 bases between the two ends. The DNA for the CDR3 is TGCGCCAGCAGCCAAGTGGTTATTCGGGGGCGATACGAGCAGTACTTC. Residues: CASSQVVIRGRYEQYF.

The CDR3 reads CASARGRWDTEAFF. The CDR3 DNA follows: TGCGCCAGCGCTCGGGGTAGATGGGACACTGAAGCTTTCTTT. The V and J genes are TRBV5-1 and TRBJ1-1; D is undetermined. This CDR3 has 14 residues. The germline V gene has CDR1 SGHRS and CDR2 YFSETQ. V dropped 7 bases and J dropped 3 bases, with 16 bases sitting between them. Full variable domain (outside the CDR3, taken from reference TRBV5-1 and TRBJ1-1): KAGVTQTPRYLIKTRGQQVTLSCSPISGHRSVSWYQQTPGQGLQFLFEYFSETQRNKGNFPGRFSGRQFSNSRSEMNVSTLELGDSALYLCASARGRWDTEAFFGQGTRLTVV.

This clone has more than one count but fewer than ten. V and J are TRBV28 and TRBJ2-7; D possibly corresponds to TRBD2 (5 bases). The germline V gene encodes CDR1 MDHEN and CDR2 SYDVKM. The ends were cut back, 7 bases at V and 4 bases at J, with 20 bases in the middle. CDR3 length equals 15 residues. This CDR3 reads CASTSFRGESYEQYF. The DNA for the CDR3 is TGTGCCAGCACCTCTTTTCGGGGAGAATCATACGAGCAGTACTTC.

This chain uses TRBV6-4 with TRBJ2-1; 7 positions match TRBD2. V shed 4 bases, J shed 4 bases, and the junction held 10 bases outside the gene matches. Per germline, CDR1 MRHNA and CDR2 SNTAGT. The CDR3 is 16 amino acids. The CDR3 region has the DNA TGTGCCAGCAGTGTCCAGGTGGCGGGGGAATACAATGAGCAGTTCTTC. This codes for CASSVQVAGEYNEQFF.

J is TRBJ1-2 and V is TRBV28; perhaps TRBD1 as D (5 bases). Trimming left V 3 bases short and J 4 bases short, with 12 bases between. This CDR3 has 14 amino acids. Germline V gene sequence: CDR1 MDHEN, CDR2 SYDVKM. CDR3 in amino acids: CASSFAGTTYGYTF. The CDR3 nucleotides are TGTGCCAGCAGTTTCGCCGGGACCACCTATGGCTACACCTTC.

The genes are TRBV28 and TRBJ2-5; perhaps TRBD1 as D (5 bases). V was pared by 6 bases and J by 5 bases, with 25 bases between. The CDR3 runs to 17 residues. Germline V gives CDR1 MDHEN, CDR2 SYDVKM. CDR3 amino acids: CASSKLGAEVLAETQYF. In nucleotides, the CDR3 is TGTGCCAGCAGCAAGCTTGGGGCTGAGGTTTTGGCGGAGACCCAGTACTTC.